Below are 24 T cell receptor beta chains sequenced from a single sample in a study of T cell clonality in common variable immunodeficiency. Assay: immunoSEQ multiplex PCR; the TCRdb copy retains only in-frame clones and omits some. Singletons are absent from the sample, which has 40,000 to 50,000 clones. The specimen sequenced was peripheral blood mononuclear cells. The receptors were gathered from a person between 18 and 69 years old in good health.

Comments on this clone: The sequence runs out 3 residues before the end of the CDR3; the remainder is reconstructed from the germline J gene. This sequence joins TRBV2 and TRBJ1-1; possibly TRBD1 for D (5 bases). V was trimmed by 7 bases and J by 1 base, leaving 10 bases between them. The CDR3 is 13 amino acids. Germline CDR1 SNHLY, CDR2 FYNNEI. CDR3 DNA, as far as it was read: TGTGCCAGCACGAGAGGGGAGAACACTGAA. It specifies CASTRGENTE. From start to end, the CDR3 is CASTRGENTEAFF. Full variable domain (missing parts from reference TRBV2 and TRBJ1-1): EPEVTQTPSHQVTQMGQEVILRCVPISNHLYFYWYRQILGQKVEFLVSFYNNEISEKSEIFDDQFSVERPDGSNFTLKIRSTKLEDSAMYFCASTRGENTEAFFGQGTRLTVV.

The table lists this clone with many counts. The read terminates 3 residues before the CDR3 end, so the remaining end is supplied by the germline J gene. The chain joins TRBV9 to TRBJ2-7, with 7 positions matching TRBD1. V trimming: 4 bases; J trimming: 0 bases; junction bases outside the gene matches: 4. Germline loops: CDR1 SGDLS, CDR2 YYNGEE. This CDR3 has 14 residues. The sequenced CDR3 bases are TGTGCCAGCAGCACAGGGACAGACTCCTACGAG. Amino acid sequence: CASSTGTDSYE. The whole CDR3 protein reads CASSTGTDSYEQYF.

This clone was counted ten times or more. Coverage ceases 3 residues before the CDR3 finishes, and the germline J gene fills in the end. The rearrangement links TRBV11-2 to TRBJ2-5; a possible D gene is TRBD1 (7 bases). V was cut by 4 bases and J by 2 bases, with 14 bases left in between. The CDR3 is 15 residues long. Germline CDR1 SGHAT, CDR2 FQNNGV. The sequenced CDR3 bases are TGTGCCAGCAGCTCGGGGGACAGCAAACAAGAGACC. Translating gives CASSSGDSKQET. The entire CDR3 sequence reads CASSSGDSKQETQYF.

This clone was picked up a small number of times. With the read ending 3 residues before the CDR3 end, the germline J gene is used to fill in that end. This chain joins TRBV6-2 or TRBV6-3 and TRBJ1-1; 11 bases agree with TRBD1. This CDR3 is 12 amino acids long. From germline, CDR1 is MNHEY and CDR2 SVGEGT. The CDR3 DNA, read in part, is TGTGCCAGCAGGGCCGGACAGGGGGCA. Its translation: CASRAGQGA. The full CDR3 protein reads CASRAGQGAAFF.

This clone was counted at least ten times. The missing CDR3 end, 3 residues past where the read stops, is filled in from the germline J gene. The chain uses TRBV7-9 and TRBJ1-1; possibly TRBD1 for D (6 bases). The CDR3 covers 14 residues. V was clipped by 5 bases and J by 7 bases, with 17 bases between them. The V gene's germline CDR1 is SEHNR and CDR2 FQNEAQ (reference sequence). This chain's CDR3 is CASSAGVEGFEAFF. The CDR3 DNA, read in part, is TGTGCCAGCAGCGCAGGGGTTGAGGGGTTTGAA.

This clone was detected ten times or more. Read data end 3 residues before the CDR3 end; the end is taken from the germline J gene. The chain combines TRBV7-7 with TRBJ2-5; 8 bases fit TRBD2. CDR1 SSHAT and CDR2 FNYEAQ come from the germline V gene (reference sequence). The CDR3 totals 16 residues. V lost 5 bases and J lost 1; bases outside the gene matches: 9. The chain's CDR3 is CASSPLRGGPQETQYF. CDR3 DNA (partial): TGTGCCAGCAGCCCTCTCCGCGGGGGGCCCCAAGAGACC.

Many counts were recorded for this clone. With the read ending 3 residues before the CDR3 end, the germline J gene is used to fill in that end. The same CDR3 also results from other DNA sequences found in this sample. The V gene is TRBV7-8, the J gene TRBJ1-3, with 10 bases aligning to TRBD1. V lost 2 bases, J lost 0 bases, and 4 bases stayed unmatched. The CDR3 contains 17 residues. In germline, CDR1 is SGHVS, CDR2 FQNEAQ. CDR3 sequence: CASSLRTGGSSGNTIYF. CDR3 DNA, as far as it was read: TGTGCCAGCAGCTTACGGACAGGGGGGAGCTCTGGAAACACC.

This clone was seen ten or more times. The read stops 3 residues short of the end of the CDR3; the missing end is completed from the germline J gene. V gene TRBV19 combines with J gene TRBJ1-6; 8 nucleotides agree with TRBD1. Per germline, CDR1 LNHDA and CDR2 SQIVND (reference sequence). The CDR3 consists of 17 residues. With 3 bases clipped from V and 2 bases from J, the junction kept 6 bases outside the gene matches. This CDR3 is CASSIPDRGTYNSPLHF. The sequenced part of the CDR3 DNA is TGTGCCAGTAGTATCCCCGACAGGGGAACCTATAATTCACCC.

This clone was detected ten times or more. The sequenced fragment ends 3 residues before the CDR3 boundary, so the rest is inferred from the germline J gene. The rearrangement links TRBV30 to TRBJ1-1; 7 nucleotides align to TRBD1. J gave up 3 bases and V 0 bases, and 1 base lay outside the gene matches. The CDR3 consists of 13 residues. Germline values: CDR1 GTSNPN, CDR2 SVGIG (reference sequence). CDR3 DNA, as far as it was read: TGTGCCTGGAGTGTCACAGGGGACACTGAA. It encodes CAWSVTGDTE. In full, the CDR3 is CAWSVTGDTEAFF.

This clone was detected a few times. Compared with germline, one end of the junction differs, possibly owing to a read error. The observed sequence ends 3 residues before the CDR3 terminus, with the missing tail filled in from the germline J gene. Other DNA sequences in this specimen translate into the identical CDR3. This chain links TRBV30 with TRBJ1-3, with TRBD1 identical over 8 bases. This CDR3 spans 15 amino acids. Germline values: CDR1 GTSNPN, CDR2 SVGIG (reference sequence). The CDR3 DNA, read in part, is TGTGCCTGGACCGCCACAGGGGGAACGGGAAACACG. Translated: CAWTATGGTGNT. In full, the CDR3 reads CAWTATGGTGNTIYF.

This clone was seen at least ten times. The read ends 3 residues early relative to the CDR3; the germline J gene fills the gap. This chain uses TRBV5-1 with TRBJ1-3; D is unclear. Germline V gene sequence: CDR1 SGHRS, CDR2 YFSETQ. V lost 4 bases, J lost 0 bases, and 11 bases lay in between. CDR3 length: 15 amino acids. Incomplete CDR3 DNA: TGCGCCAGCAGCCCCCCCAGCGACTCTGGAAACACC. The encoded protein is CASSPPSDSGNT. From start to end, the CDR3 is CASSPPSDSGNTIYF.

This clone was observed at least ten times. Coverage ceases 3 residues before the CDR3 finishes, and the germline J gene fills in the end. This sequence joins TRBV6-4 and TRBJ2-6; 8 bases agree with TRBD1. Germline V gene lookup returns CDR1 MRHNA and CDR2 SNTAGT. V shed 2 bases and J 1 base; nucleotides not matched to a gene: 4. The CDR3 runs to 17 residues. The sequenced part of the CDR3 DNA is TGTGCCAGCAGTGACGGACAGGGAGTATCTGGGGCCAACGTC. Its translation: CASSDGQGVSGANV. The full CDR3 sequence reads CASSDGQGVSGANVLTF.

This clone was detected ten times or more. CDR3 protein: CAWSGVGVADEQYF. The part of the CDR3 DNA that was read is TGTGCCTGGAGCGGGGTCGGGGTGGCGGACGAG. The chain carries TRBV30 and TRBJ2-7, with a weak D call TRBD2 (5 bases). The read ends 3 residues shy of where the CDR3 ends; the end is completed using the germline J gene. Between the trimmed V and J ends, which lost 3 bases and 5 bases, there was a span of 17 bases. The CDR3 has 14 amino acids. Germline CDR1 and CDR2: GTSNPN and SVGIG (reference sequence).

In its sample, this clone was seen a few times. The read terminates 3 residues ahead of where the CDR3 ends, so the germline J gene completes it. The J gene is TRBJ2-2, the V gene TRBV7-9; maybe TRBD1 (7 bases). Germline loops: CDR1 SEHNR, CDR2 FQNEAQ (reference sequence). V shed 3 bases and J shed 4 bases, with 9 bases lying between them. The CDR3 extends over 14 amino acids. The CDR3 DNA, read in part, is TGTGCCAGCAGCTTCCAGGGGGGCACCGGGGAG. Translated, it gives CASSFQGGTGE. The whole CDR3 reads CASSFQGGTGELFF.

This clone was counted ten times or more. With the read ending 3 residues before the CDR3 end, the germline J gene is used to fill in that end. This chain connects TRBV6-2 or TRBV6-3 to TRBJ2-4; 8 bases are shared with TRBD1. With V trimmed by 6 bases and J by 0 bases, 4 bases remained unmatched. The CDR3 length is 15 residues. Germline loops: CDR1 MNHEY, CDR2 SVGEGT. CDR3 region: CASRGQGVAKNIQYF. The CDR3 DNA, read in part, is TGTGCCAGCAGAGGACAGGGAGTAGCCAAAAACATT.

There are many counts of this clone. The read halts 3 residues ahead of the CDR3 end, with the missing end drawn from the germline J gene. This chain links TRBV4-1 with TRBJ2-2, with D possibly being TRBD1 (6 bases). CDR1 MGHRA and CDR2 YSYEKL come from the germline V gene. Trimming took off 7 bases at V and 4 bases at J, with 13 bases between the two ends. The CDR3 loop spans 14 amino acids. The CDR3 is CASNRDTSTGELFF. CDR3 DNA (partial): TGCGCCAGCAACCGGGACACTAGCACCGGGGAG.

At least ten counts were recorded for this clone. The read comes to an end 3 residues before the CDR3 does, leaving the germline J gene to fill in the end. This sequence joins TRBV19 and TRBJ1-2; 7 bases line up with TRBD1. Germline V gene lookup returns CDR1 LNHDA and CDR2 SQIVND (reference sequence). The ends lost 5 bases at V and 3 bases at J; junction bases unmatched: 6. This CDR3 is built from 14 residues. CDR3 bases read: TGTGCCAGTAGTCCGGCAGGGGGACACTATGGC. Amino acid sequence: CASSPAGGHYG. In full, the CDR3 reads CASSPAGGHYGYTF.

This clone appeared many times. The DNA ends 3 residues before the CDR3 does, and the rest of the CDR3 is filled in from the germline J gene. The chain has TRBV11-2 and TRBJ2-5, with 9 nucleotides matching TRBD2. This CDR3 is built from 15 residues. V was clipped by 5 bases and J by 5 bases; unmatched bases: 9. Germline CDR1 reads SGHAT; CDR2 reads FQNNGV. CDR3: CASSPGLANGETQYF. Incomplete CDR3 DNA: TGTGCCAGCAGCCCCGGACTAGCGAATGGGGAGACC.

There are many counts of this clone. Here the CDR3 reads CASQSEYRVGYTF. CDR3 bases read: TGTGCCAGTCAATCAGAATACAGGGTGGGC. This rearrangement joins TRBV28 to TRBJ1-2; D is possibly TRBD1 (6 bases). The CDR3 goes on 3 residues after the read ends, and that part is filled in from the germline J gene. The germline V gene has CDR1 MDHEN and CDR2 SYDVKM. CDR3 length: 13 residues.

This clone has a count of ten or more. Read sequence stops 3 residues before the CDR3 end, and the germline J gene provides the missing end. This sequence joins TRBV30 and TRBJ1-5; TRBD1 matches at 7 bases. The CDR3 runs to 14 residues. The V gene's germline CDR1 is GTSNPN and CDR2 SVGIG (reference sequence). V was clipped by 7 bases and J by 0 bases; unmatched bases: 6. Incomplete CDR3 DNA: TGTGCCTCTGCGGGACAGCATAGCAATCAGCCC. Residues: CASAGQHSNQP. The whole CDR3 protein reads CASAGQHSNQPQHF.

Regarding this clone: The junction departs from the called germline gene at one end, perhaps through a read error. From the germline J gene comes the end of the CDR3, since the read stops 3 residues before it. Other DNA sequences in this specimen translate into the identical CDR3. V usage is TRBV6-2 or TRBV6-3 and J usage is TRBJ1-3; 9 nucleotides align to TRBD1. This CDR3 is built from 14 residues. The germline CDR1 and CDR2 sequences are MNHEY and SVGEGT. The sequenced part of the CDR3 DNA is TGTGCCAGCCTCACAGGGGGCTCTGGAAACACT. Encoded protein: CASLTGGSGNT. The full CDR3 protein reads CASLTGGSGNTIYF.

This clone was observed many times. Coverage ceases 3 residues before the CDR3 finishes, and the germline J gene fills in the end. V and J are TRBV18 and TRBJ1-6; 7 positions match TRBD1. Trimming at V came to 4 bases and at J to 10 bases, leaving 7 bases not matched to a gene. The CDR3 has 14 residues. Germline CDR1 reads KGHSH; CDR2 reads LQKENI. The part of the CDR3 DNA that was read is TGTGCCAGCTCACTCAGGGGGGACGGATCACCC. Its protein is CASSLRGDGSP. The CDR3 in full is CASSLRGDGSPLHF.

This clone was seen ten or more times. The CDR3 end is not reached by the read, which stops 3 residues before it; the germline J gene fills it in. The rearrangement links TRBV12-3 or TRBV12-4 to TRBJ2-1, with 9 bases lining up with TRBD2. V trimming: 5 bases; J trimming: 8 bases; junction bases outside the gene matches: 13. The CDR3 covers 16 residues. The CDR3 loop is CASSPPGGRALDEQFF. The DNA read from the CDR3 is TGTGCCAGCAGTCCGCCGGGCGGGAGGGCGTTGGATGAG.

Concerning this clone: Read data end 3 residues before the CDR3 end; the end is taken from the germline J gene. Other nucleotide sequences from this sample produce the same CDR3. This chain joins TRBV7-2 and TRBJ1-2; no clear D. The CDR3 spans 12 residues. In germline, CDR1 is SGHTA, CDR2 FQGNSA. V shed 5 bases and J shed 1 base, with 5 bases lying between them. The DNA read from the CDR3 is TGTGCCAGCAGCCCTTTTAACTATGGC. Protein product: CASSPFNYG. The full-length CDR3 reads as CASSPFNYGYTF.